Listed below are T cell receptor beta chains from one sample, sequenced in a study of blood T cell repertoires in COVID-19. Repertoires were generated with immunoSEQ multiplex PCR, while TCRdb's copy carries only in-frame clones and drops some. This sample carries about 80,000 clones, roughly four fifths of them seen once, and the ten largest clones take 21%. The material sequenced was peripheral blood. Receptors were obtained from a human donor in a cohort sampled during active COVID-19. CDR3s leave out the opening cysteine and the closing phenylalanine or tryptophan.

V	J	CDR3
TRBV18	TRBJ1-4	ASSQATGGVEKLF
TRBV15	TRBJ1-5	ATSNTHQPQH
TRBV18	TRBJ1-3	ASSPADRVSGNTIY
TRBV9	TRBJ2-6	ASSPRQSSGANVLT
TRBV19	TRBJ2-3	ASSPRTGGWADTQY
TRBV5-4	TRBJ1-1	ASSLGQGAF
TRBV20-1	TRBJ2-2	SASGTGELF
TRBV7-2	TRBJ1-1	ASSAQMKPEAF
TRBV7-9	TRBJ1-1	ASSRSRVNTEAF
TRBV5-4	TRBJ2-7	ASSRGTSSYEQY
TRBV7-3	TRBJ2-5	ASSPNGQGQETQY
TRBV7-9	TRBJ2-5	ASSLVREKTQY
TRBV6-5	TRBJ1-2	ASSLTGIYGYT
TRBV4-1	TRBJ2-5	ASSPGTDDQETQY
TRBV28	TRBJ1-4	ASSPGQGLEKLF
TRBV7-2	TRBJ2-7	ASSLDTGVTYEQY
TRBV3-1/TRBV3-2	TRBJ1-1	ASSLGGMNTEAF
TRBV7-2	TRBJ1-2	ASSPREQGGYGYT
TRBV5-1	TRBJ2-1	ASSLGGGPGEQF
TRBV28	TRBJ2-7	ASSFQRGGYEQY
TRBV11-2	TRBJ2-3	ASSPVGGSTDTQY
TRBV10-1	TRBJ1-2	ASILVVRQSINYGYT
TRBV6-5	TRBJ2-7	ASSYSGDSSYEQY
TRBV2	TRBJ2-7	ASSRGLGVYEQY
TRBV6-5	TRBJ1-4	ASSRGQSNEKLF
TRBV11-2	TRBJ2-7	ASCRTGREQY
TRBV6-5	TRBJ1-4	ASSSSQGLNEKLF
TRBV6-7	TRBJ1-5	ASSFIGTGAQPQH
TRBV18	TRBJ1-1	ASSPPKGVKANTEAF
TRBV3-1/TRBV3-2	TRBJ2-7	ASSQDRSRSGRAGEQY
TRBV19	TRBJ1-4	ASSMGGLGEKLF
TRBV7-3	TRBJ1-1	ASSLGDVNTEAF
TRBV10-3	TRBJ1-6	ASGQGGLDSPLH
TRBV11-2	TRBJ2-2	ASSNRGEIGELF
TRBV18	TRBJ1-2	ASSANGQGNYGYT
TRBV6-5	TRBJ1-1	ASEGTRRVNTEAF
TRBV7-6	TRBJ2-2	ASRHRDLNTGELF
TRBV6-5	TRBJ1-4	ASSYTTGTNEKLF
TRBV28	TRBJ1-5	ASFRQGWYQPQH
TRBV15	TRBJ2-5	ATSRDSGGTEETQY
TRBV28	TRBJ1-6	ASGFPLH
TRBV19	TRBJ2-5	ASSSPQGGKTQY
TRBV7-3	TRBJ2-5	ASSSSGGPGETQY
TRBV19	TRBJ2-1	ASSRRTLASSYNEQF
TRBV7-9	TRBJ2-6	ASSSGRQLLPGANVLT
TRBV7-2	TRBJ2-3	ASSLTTGGPRHTQY
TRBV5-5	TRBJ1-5	ASSSGLARDQPQH
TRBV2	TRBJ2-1	ASSGDNEQF
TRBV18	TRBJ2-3	ASSPSIVASDTQY
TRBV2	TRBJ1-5	ASTETGIAPQH
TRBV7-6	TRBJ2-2	ASSPVDIRIPGELF
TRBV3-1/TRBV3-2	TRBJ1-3	ASSQDWSSGNTIY
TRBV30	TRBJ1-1	AWSPWTGHTEAF
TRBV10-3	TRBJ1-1	AIRGSYVPNTEAF
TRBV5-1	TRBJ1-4	ASSLGRVTNEKLF
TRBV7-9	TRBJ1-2	ASSSPGDYRDYGYT
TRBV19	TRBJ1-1	ASSTPGTGVTEAF
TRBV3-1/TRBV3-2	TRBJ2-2	ASSQADRSGELF
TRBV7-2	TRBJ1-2	ASSSDRGLEGYT